Listed here is a single TCR beta chain. Antigen specificity is unknown. The repertoire was sequenced with immunoSEQ multiplex PCR; TCRdb's copy has only in-frame clones and lacks some. The repertoire consists of fewer than 150,000 clones, with nearly 95% occurring once and the leading ten covering about 0.91%. In germline, CDR1 is LNHDA, CDR2 SQIVND (reference sequence). CDR3 length: 15 amino acids. V was pared by 1 base and J by 5 bases, with 14 bases between. The source of the sample is a study of T cell responses to AZD1222 COVID-19 vaccine. Study conclusions and caveats: The sample set comprised mostly white British donors with more females, and clonal diversity was possibly underestimated.

This chain links TRBV19 with TRBJ1-1; no firm D call. The TCR comes from an adult in good health. The specimen comprised peripheral blood, sampled on day 0 of AZD1222 vaccination. In nucleotides, the CDR3 is TGTGCCAGTAGTATAGTGCGCAGCCCGAGGACTGAAGCTTTCTTT. Translation: CASSIVRSPRTEAFF. Using reference TRBV19 and TRBJ1-1 for the parts outside the CDR3, the full variable domain is DGGITQSPKYLFRKEGQNVTLSCEQNLNHDAMYWYRQDPGQGLRLIYYSQIVNDFQKGDIAEGYSVSREKKESFPLTVTSAQKNPTAFYLCASSIVRSPRTEAFFGQGTRLTVV.